The clone carrying this T cell receptor beta chain was counted ten times or more. The entry originates in a study of regulatory T cells in long-lasting Graves disease. Sequencing libraries for TCR beta were prepared with iRepertoire HTBI primers and Arm-PCR of CDR3 regions. Study processing details: Identification across samples found 62 TRBV and around 15 TRBJ segments. TCRdb reprocessed the multiplex PCR reads via MiXCR and lists one record per CDR3 protein. TCRdb's processing, not the authors' own work, is the source of the V and J calls. The table has 450,000 to 700,000 distinct CDR3 sequences, around an eighth seen once. The time point is: newly diagnosed GD, antithyroid drugs for less than 3 months. The TCR library was made from RNA that had been extracted from PBMCs in TRIzol. This CDR3 comprises 14 residues. J lost 9 bases, V lost 3 bases, and 5 bases had no gene match. The germline gives CDR1 ENHRY, CDR2 SYGVKD.

The same sample was also studied in work on T cells in Graves' hyperthyroidism and ophthalmopathy. According to that study: An initial round of RT-PCR targeting the TCR CDR3 relied on the HTBI primer set.

The chain is built from TRBV10-3 and TRBJ2-1; 10 nucleotides match TRBD2. Specimen: peripheral blood mononuclear cells (PBMCs), collected at new diagnosis, from a patient treated with antithyroid drugs. The TCR comes from a man aged 30 to 45 with Graves disease. Here the CDR3 DNA reads TGTGCCATCAGTGAACAGCGGGAGGGCCTTGAGCAGTTCTTC. Its translation: CAISEQREGLEQFF.